The 8 T cell receptor beta chains below come from one sample, sequenced in a study of blood T cell repertoires in COVID-19. Assay used: immunoSEQ multiplex PCR; TCRdb lists only in-frame clones, some missing. Among 200,000 to 250,000 clones listed, almost 85% were seen once. Sequenced material: PBMCs or T cells enriched from blood (not recorded which). Receptor source: a man aged 35 to 55 who had recovered from COVID-19.

V usage is TRBV11-2 and J usage is TRBJ2-5; no clear D gene. Germline CDR1 and CDR2: SGHAT and FQNNGV. The ends were cut back, 2 bases at V and 4 bases at J, with 8 bases in the middle. The CDR3 is 13 residues long. The DNA of the CDR3 is TGTGCCAGCAGCTTAAGTAGTGCAGAGACCCAGTACTTC. Protein sequence: CASSLSSAETQYF.

The V gene is TRBV9, the J gene TRBJ1-2; D not certain. Germline V gives CDR1 SGDLS, CDR2 YYNGEE. V shed 3 bases and J shed 5 bases, with 23 bases lying between them. This CDR3 is 17 amino acids long. For the CDR3, the DNA is TGTGCCAGCAGCGCCCACAGTTCCTCCCCATTTGGTTATGGCTACACCTTC. This gives the protein CASSAHSSSPFGYGYTF.

This chain uses TRBV11-3 with TRBJ1-2; 9 bases are shared with TRBD1. Germline CDR1 and CDR2: SGHNT and YENEEA. V lost 5 bases to trimming and J lost 14 bases; unmatched junction nucleotides: 12. This CDR3 contains 13 residues. CDR3 coding DNA: TGTGCCAGCAGCCTGGGACAGGGCCTTTATATTACCTTC. This sequence encodes CASSLGQGLYITF.

V and J are TRBV30 and TRBJ1-6, with TRBD1 matching over 7 bases. The CDR3 runs to 14 residues. Germline assignment: CDR1 GTSNPN and CDR2 SVGIG (reference sequence). V was pared by 6 bases and J by 3 bases, with 5 bases of the junction left unmatched. CDR3 loop: CACQDRSYNSPLHF. CDR3 nucleotides: TGTGCCTGCCAGGACAGGAGCTATAATTCACCCCTCCACTTT.

This chain joins TRBV5-5 and TRBJ2-3; D is unresolved. Looked up from germline, CDR1 is SGHKS and CDR2 is YYEKEE (reference sequence). Trimming pared 1 base from V and 2 bases from J, leaving 2 bases between. The CDR3 covers 12 residues. The CDR3 DNA reads TGTGCCAGCAGCTTGTACACAGATACGCAGTATTTT. Its protein product is CASSLYTDTQYF.

The rearrangement uses TRBV30 and TRBJ2-2, with 11 nucleotides matching TRBD1. Germline V lookup: CDR1 GTSNPN, CDR2 SVGIG (reference sequence). This CDR3 is built from 16 residues. Unmatched junction bases numbered 7, after V lost 3 bases and J lost 4 bases. The CDR3, as DNA: TGTGCCTGGAGAGATACCGGGACAGGGGGCACCGGGGAGCTGTTTTTT. It codes for CAWRDTGTGGTGELFF.

The chain recombines TRBV30 with TRBJ2-2; D perhaps matches TRBD2 (6 bases). There are 13 residues in the CDR3. CDR1 is GTSNPN, CDR2 SVGIG, per germline (reference sequence). The ends were cut back, 6 bases at V and 6 bases at J, with 14 bases in the middle. Here the CDR3 reads CACHGPGAGELFF. The CDR3 region has the DNA TGTGCCTGTCACGGGCCGGGGGCCGGGGAGCTGTTTTTT. Drawing the rest from reference TRBV30 and TRBJ2-2, the complete variable domain is SQTIHQWPATLVQPVGSPLSLECTVEGTSNPNLYWYRQAAGRGLQLLFYSVGIGQISSEVPQNLSASRPQDRQFILSSKKLLLSDSGFYLCACHGPGAGELFFGEGSRLTVL.

CDR3 coding DNA: TGTGCCAGCAGCCAAGAGGCGGGACAGGGGTATCAGCCCCAGCATTTT. Its protein is CASSQEAGQGYQPQHF. The chain employs TRBV4-2 and TRBJ1-5; TRBD1 matches at 10 bases. V shed 0 bases and J 5 bases; nucleotides not matched to a gene: 4. CDR3 size: 16 residues. Germline lookup yields CDR1 LGHNA and CDR2 YNFKEQ.